One T cell receptor beta chain is described in this entry. The count of this clone is one. Its antigen is unknown. It has no much larger one-base neighbor in the sample; base qualities were not kept. The CDR3 spans 13 residues, from the cysteine through the phenylalanine. Solely the CDR3 DNA is kept, with 39 bases framed from the first base. The junction shows trimming of 9 bases on V and 1 base on J, plus 12 bases between the germline ends. Looking up the germline V gene yields CDR1 SGHVS and CDR2 FNYEAQ. This entry belongs to a study of T cells in localized non-small cell lung cancer (dated by TCRdb to the early 2020s). Context from the whole study: T cell repertoires of 236 early-stage NSCLC patients were analyzed, with tumors being compared against uninvolved tumor-adjacent lungs. The cohort was made up of approximately 250 treatment-naive NSCLC patients whose localized lung tumors had been resected. NSCLC patients had a mean age of approximately 66 years, and 129 were male and some 98 female. What the study reported, not specific to this receptor: Of the top 100 tumor clones, a median of roughly 53 were detected in paired uninvolved adjacent lung; 28 were also among that lung's top 100. Longer overall survival was associated with higher T cell density in blood, whereas shorter survival was associated with higher clonality in adjacent lung. Since the design was exploratory, TCR variables were selected using unadjusted p-values with no false-discovery rate correction. Because multi-region sequencing of the tumors was not done, intratumor heterogeneity could not be ruled out. The highest T cell clonality was observed in uninvolved tumor-adjacent lung, where clonality exceeded that of tumor, suggesting that antigenic responses were more focused in uninvolved tumor-adjacent lung.

The immunoSEQ Assay was used to sequence TCR beta CDR3 regions from DNA. As for the original processing: To compute T cell density, TCR beta template counts were normalized to usable DNA, which was estimated by amplifying housekeeping genes. Richness was estimated with the preseqR package, extrapolating to 400,000 templates for PBMC samples and 120,000 templates for tissue samples. Clonality was defined by subtracting Pielou's evenness from one. Differential abundance testing on productive amino-acid clonotypes, with a minimum total count of 5 and an alpha of 0.1, was used to identify tissue-enriched TCRs. The Jaccard Index and the Morisita Overlap Index were used to quantify repertoire overlap between compartments. GLIPH grouped TCR beta CDR3s together with public tetramer-defined viral CDR3s, and a viral motif had to include at least three viral sequences and also show V-gene enrichment. TCRdb carries this immuneACCESS record with in-frame sequences only. Its versions omit some clonotypes, under half of them owing to an unresolved V gene in the studies checked, with the rest unexplained. That table supplies the V and J calls and clone size; D and trimming were determined from the DNA. The sample table holds more than 25,000 clones, of which 88% were seen once. The biggest ten clones account for under 15% of the sample.

At diagnosis, tumor, uninvolved tumor-adjacent lung and peripheral blood were collected and then preserved as a mix of FFPE and fresh-frozen material. For TCR repertoire profiling, blood samples were analyzed as peripheral blood mononuclear cells. This sequence uses TRBV7-6 and TRBJ1-2; a tentative D call is TRBD1 (6 bases match). Here the sequenced sample was peripheral blood, taken before any cancer treatment. This receptor was obtained from a female donor over 55 with stage III squamous cell lung carcinoma. CDR3 protein: CARSEGGNYGYTF. The sequenced DNA is TGTGCCAGGAGCGAAGGGGGTAACTATGGCTACACCTTC.